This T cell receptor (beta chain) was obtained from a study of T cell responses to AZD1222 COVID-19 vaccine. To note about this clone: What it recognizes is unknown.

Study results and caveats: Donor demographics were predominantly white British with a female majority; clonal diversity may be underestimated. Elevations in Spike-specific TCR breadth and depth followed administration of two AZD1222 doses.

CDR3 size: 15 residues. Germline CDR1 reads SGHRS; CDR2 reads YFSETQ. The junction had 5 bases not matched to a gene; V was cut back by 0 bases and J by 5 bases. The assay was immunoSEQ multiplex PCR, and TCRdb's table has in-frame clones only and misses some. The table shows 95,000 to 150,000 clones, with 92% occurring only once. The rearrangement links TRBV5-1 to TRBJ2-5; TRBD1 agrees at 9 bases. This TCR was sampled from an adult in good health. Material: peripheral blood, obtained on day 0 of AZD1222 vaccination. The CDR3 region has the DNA TGCGCCAGCAGCTTGGGGGACAGGGATAGGGAGACCCAGTACTTC. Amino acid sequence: CASSLGDRDRETQYF.